These T cell receptor beta chains were read from a single sample in a study of control samples from healthy donors and cancer patients. The protocol was immunoSEQ multiplex PCR, while the TCRdb copy is restricted to in-frame clones and leaves out a portion. In the table there are fewer than 90,000 clones, around 87% of which are singletons. Sequenced sample: blood. The receptors stem from a middle-aged man in good health. Both conserved end residues are part of each CDR3. A D gene is named only where the DNA matches it firmly. Clone size is given for some rows only: seen once, a few or many times, or a class if the clone is expanded.

J gene	D gene	clone size	V gene	CDR3 protein	CDR3 DNA
TRBJ1-2	.	.	TRBV9	CASSGTAYLYGYTF	TGTGCCAGCAGCGGGACAGCCTACCTCTATGGCTACACCTTC
TRBJ2-1	.	once	TRBV4-1	CASSPWGAISEGSYNEQFF	TGCGCCAGCAGCCCGTGGGGCGCGATTAGCGAGGGCTCCTACAATGAGCAGTTCTTC
TRBJ2-2	.	.	TRBV9	CASSAGTTGELFF	TGTGCCAGCAGCGCAGGTACGACCGGGGAGCTGTTTTTT
TRBJ2-7	TRBD2	.	TRBV27	CASSRGLAVYEQYF	TGTGCCAGCAGTCGGGGACTAGCGGTCTACGAGCAGTACTTC
TRBJ1-1	.	.	TRBV6-5	CASSYSRLRGLAEAFF	TGTGCCAGCAGTTACTCCCGGCTACGGGGTCTGGCTGAAGCTTTCTTT
TRBJ2-5	.	few	TRBV6-6	CASSYSKRETQYF	TGTGCCAGCAGTTACTCGAAACGTGAGACCCAGTACTTC
TRBJ1-3	.	.	TRBV5-5	CASQLEGYLADTIYF	TGTGCCAGCCAGCTTGAAGGATATCTGGCAGACACCATATATTTT
TRBJ2-1	.	.	TRBV7-2	CASSPHRSRVGNEQFF	TGTGCCAGCAGCCCCCACCGCTCTAGGGTTGGCAATGAGCAGTTCTTC
TRBJ2-1	TRBD2	.	TRBV5-5	CASSFGWDYSYNEQFF	TGTGCCAGCAGCTTCGGTTGGGACTACTCCTACAATGAGCAGTTCTTC
TRBJ1-2	TRBD1	.	TRBV2	CASRVGTAYGYTF	TGTGCCAGCAGGGTTGGGACAGCATATGGCTACACCTTC
TRBJ1-1	.	.	TRBV19	CATRKGTEAFF	TGTGCCACTAGAAAGGGCACTGAAGCTTTCTTT
TRBJ2-5	TRBD1	.	TRBV3-1/TRBV3-2	CASTQQGAPQETQYF	TGTGCCAGCACCCAACAGGGGGCGCCCCAAGAGACCCAGTACTTC
TRBJ2-1	.	.	TRBV5-1	CASSLIGSEEQFF	TGCGCCAGCAGCTTAATCGGTAGCGAAGAGCAGTTCTTC
TRBJ2-1	.	once	TRBV7-2	CASSLVGGYNEQFF	TGTGCCAGCAGCTTAGTTGGGGGATACAATGAGCAGTTCTTC
TRBJ1-1	.	.	TRBV18	CASSTGQNTEAFF	TGTGCCAGCTCAACTGGACAGAACACTGAAGCTTTCTTT
TRBJ1-2	.	.	TRBV4-1	CASSQEWSGNYGYTF	TGCGCCAGCAGCCAAGAGTGGTCGGGGAACTATGGCTACACCTTC
TRBJ2-3	.	.	TRBV6-5	CASRDRSSTDTQYF	TGTGCCAGCAGGGACCGTTCAAGCACAGATACGCAGTATTTT
TRBJ1-1	.	.	TRBV4-2	CASSQQQENTEAFF	TGTGCCAGCAGCCAACAACAGGAGAACACTGAAGCTTTCTTT
TRBJ2-2	.	.	TRBV9	CASSSGRHTGELFF	TGTGCCAGCAGCTCAGGACGCCACACCGGGGAGCTGTTTTTT
TRBJ2-1	.	once	TRBV10-2	CASSDWDKNNEQFF	TGCGCCAGCAGTGACTGGGATAAGAACAATGAGCAGTTCTTC
TRBJ1-2	TRBD1	.	TRBV3-1/TRBV3-2	CASSQEWGQGYGYTF	TGTGCCAGCAGCCAAGAGTGGGGACAGGGTTATGGCTACACCTTC
TRBJ1-1	.	.	TRBV6-4	CASSDSETTEAFF	TGTGCCAGCAGTGACTCGGAAACCACTGAAGCTTTCTTT
TRBJ1-1	.	.	TRBV4-1	CASSLHYRDDTEAFF	TGCGCCAGCAGCCTTCACTACAGGGACGACACTGAAGCTTTCTTT
TRBJ1-6	TRBD1	once	TRBV10-3	CAISESAGGAYSPLHF	TGTGCCATCAGTGAGTCGGCAGGGGGCGCGTATTCACCCCTCCACTTT
TRBJ1-1	.	.	TRBV10-3	CAISERDRPGITEAFF	TGTGCCATCAGTGAGCGTGATCGTCCAGGTATCACTGAAGCTTTCTTT
TRBJ1-2	.	once	TRBV19	CASSRERDGYTF	TGTGCCAGTAGTAGGGAAAGGGATGGCTACACCTTC
TRBJ2-3	.	once	TRBV19	CASRGVTSTDTQYF	TGTGCCAGTAGAGGCGTGACTAGCACAGATACGCAGTATTTT
TRBJ1-3	.	few	TRBV19	CASSRGISAGNTIYF	TGTGCCAGTAGCCGAGGGATTTCGGCTGGAAACACCATATATTTT
TRBJ2-5	.	.	TRBV7-3	CASSNLGSQETQYF	TGTGCCAGCAGCAACCTGGGCAGCCAAGAGACCCAGTACTTC
TRBJ1-1	.	.	TRBV18	CASSPQGNTEAFF	TGTGCCAGCTCACCTCAGGGGAACACTGAAGCTTTCTTT
TRBJ2-5	.	few	TRBV25-1	CATWASETQYF	TGTGCCACATGGGCCTCAGAGACCCAGTACTTC
TRBJ2-5	TRBD2	.	TRBV10-3	CAISESGVETQYF	TGTGCCATCAGTGAGAGCGGGGTAGAGACCCAGTACTTC
TRBJ2-3	.	.	TRBV29-1	CSVELGVGDTQYF	TGCAGCGTTGAATTGGGGGTGGGCGATACGCAGTATTTT
TRBJ2-5	.	.	TRBV25-1	CASGGGGTQYF	TGTGCGTCGGGGGGAGGGGGAACCCAGTACTTC
TRBJ1-3	.	once	TRBV30	CAWSVVWDSGNTIYF	TGTGCCTGGAGTGTAGTTTGGGACTCTGGAAACACCATATATTTT
TRBJ1-2	.	.	TRBV12-3/TRBV12-4	CASSLMGGGYTF	TGTGCCAGCAGTTTAATGGGAGGCGGCTACACCTTC
TRBJ1-6	.	.	TRBV6-5	CATTRDLNSPLHF	TGTGCCACCACCCGGGACCTTAATTCACCCCTCCACTTT
TRBJ2-1	TRBD2	.	TRBV10-2	CASSGSAGRNEQFF	TGCGCCAGCAGTGGATCAGCGGGAAGGAATGAGCAGTTCTTC
TRBJ2-1	TRBD2	.	TRBV24-1	CATSVASGTYNEQFF	TGTGCCACCAGTGTGGCTAGCGGGACCTACAATGAGCAGTTCTTC